One TCR beta chain is described in this entry. The sample comes from a study of blood T cell repertoires in COVID-19. Across the study: Whether acute or convalescent, the COVID-19 samples came from the United States, Italy and Spain.

Per the authors' pipeline: From reference gene primer amplification, estimates of nucleated cell counts were derived. The method was immunoSEQ multiplex PCR; TCRdb's version includes in-frame clones alone and lacks a portion of them. V, J and clone size are taken as reported in that table, and D and trimming were inferred from the DNA itself. The sample shows 110,000 or so clones, about 87% of them seen only once. The CDR3 loop spans 14 amino acids. Germline V CDR1 and CDR2: SGHTA, FQGTGA. The germline V and J ends were trimmed by 3 bases and 5 bases, with 13 bases remaining between them. Sequenced sample: peripheral blood. This sequence joins TRBV7-3 and TRBJ1-1; D ambiguous. The TCR was taken from a woman in her fifties or sixties with acute or convalescent COVID-19. DNA of the CDR3: TGTGCCAGCAGCTTGAGCCAGTCGGGGACTGAAGCTTTCTTT. This encodes CASSLSQSGTEAFF. Variable domain in full (rest from reference TRBV7-3 and TRBJ1-1): GAGVSQTPSNKVTEKGKYVELRCDPISGHTALYWYRQSLGQGPEFLIYFQGTGAADDSGLPNDRFFAVRPEGSVSTLKIQRTERGDSAVYLCASSLSQSGTEAFFGQGTRLTVV.